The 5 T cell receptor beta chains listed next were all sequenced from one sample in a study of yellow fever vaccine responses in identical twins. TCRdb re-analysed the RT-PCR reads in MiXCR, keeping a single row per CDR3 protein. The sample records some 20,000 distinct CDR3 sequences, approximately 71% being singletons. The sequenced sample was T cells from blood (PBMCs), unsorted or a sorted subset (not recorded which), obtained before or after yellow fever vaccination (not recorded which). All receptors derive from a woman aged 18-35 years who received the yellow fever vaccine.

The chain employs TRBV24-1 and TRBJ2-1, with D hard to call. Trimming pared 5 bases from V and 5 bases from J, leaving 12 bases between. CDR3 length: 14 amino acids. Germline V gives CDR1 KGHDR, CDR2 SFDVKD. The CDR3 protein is CATSGTAFDNEQFF. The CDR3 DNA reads TGTGCCACCAGTGGAACGGCTTTTGACAATGAGCAGTTCTTC.

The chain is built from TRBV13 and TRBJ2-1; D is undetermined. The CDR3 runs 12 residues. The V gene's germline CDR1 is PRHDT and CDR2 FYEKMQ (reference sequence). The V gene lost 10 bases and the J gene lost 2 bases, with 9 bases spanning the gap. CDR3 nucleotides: TGTGCCATCGGTTCGACCTACAATGAGCAGTTCTTC. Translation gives CAIGSTYNEQFF.

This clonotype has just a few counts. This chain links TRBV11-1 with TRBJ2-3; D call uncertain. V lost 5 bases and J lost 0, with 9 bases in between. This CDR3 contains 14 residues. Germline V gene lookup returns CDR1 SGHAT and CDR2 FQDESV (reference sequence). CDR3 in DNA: TGTGCCAGCAGCCCCGGATACAGCACAGATACGCAGTATTTT. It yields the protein CASSPGYSTDTQYF.

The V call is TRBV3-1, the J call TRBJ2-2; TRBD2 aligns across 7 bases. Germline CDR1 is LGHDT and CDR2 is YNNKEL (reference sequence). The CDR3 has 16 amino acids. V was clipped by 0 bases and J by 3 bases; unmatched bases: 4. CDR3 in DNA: TGTGCCAGCAGCCAAGACCGGCTAGCGGACACCGGGGAGCTGTTTTTT. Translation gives CASSQDRLADTGELFF.

CDR3 in amino acids: CAISESCGSRGRYTEAFF. The CDR3 nucleotides are TGTGCCATCAGTGAGTCATGTGGGTCGAGGGGAAGATACACTGAAGCTTTCTTT. The chain couples TRBV10-3 to TRBJ1-1; D possibly corresponds to TRBD1 (5 bases). The germline V and J ends were trimmed by 0 bases and 3 bases, with 20 bases remaining between them. Germline CDR1 is ENHRY and CDR2 is SYGVKD. The CDR3 runs 18 residues.